The clone carrying this TCR beta chain was picked up many times. The data derive from a study of regulatory T cells in long-lasting Graves disease. For the study at large: Antithyroid drug exposure in newly diagnosed Graves' patients had lasted under 3 months.

Time point indicated: newly diagnosed GD, antithyroid drugs for less than 3 months. PBMC RNA served as the TCR library source. Trimming pared 5 bases from V and 2 bases from J, leaving 13 bases between. The CDR3 has 15 residues. Germline values: CDR1 MDHEN, CDR2 SYDVKM. CDR3 regions were amplified by Arm-PCR using iRepertoire HTBI primers to build TCR beta libraries. TCRdb reprocessed the multiplex PCR reads via MiXCR and lists one record per CDR3 protein. This table has 400,000 to 550,000 distinct CDR3 sequences, approximately 16% appearing once. The same specimen was also included in a second study, on T cells in Graves' hyperthyroidism and ophthalmopathy.

This receptor was identified in a woman under 40 with Graves disease. The chain combines TRBV28 with TRBJ2-1; D is perhaps TRBD1 or TRBD2 (5 bases each). Sequencing used peripheral blood mononuclear cells (PBMCs), obtained at new diagnosis, from a patient treated with antithyroid drugs. CDR3 nucleotides: TGTGCCAGCAGTCTCCGGGGCCTGGCCTACAATGAGCAGTTCTTC. Its translation: CASSLRGLAYNEQFF.